This T cell receptor (beta chain) was identified during a study of regulatory T cells in long-lasting Graves disease. J gave up 0 bases and V 8 bases, and 4 bases lay outside the gene matches. The CDR3 runs 14 residues. Germline assignment: CDR1 MDHEN and CDR2 SYDVKM. The TCR beta library used iRepertoire HTBI primers with Arm-PCR amplification of CDR3. MiXCR, applied by TCRdb to the multiplex PCR reads, yields one record per CDR3 protein. The sample lists around 470,000 distinct CDR3 sequences; 13% to 15% were seen once. The time point: newly diagnosed GD, antithyroid drugs for less than 3 months. Researchers made the TCR library from RNA that was extracted from PBMCs. An endocrinology department in Xi'an, China, recruited the patients. These same records also appear under a second study, on T cells in Graves' hyperthyroidism and ophthalmopathy. That work contributes: First-round RT-PCR targeting the TCR CDR3 was performed with the HTBI primer set. Ophthalmopathy stood apart from stable hyperthyroidism in a 13 V-J model.

The sequence came from a woman aged 45-60 years with Graves disease. The sequencing used peripheral blood mononuclear cells (PBMCs), collected at new diagnosis, from a patient treated with antithyroid drugs. The J gene is TRBJ2-3, the V gene TRBV28; the match to TRBD2 covers 8 bases. Written as DNA, the CDR3 is TGTGCCAGCTATGAGCGGGAGAGCACAGATACGCAGTATTTT. This encodes CASYERESTDTQYF.